This T cell receptor (beta chain) was documented in a study of blood T cell repertoires in COVID-19. Study-level background: Some COVID-19 samples were acute and others convalescent; all came from the United States, Italy and Spain. T cells, B-cell-depleted T cells, or PBMCs provided the cDNA or gDNA that served as material.

Trimming cost V 2 bases and J 0 bases; bases outside gene matches: 14. Germline-derived CDR1 and CDR2 are MNHNS and SASEGT. This CDR3 spans 19 amino acids. Authors' data handling: Amplification from reference gene primers served as the basis for estimated nucleated cell counts. Generated by immunoSEQ multiplex PCR, the TCRdb table keeps only in-frame clones and is missing some. Clone size and V and J calls were adopted from that table, with D and trimming inferred from the DNA. The sample holds fewer than 120,000 clones; 76% are singletons and the top ten take roughly 3.8%. Sequenced: peripheral blood. V is TRBV6-1 and J is TRBJ2-7; 9 nucleotides line up with TRBD1. The sequence came from a woman older than 75 with acute or convalescent COVID-19. CDR3 sequence (DNA): TGTGCCAGCAGTGAATCCCCGGACAGGGGATGGGGGACCTCCTACGAGCAGTACTTC. Protein sequence: CASSESPDRGWGTSYEQYF.